A single T cell receptor beta chain is shown here with its context. The antigen remains unidentified. These data are taken from a study of T cells after yellow fever vaccination. Study-level findings and limits: Most primary-vaccination clones recurred post-booster (around 97% CD4, around 88% CD8). Contamination of FACS-sorted repertoires by abundant clonotypes from the bulk population could occur.

The 5'RACE template-switching step produced TCR cDNA and added a universal primer site and UMIs. TCRdb reprocessed the 5' RACE reads with MiXCR, giving one entry per CDR3 protein. This sample has hundreds of thousands of distinct CDR3 sequences; around an eighth occur once, and the top ten carry more than 13%. The V segment lost 0 bases and the J segment 1 base; nucleotides outside the gene matches: 4. Germline loops: CDR1 SGHRS, CDR2 YFSETQ. The CDR3 has 16 amino acids. This TCR came from a man aged 25-40 years who received the YFV17D yellow fever vaccine. Sequenced material: PBMCs, taken on the day of the yellow fever booster vaccination. This sequence joins TRBV5-1 and TRBJ2-5; 9 bases align to TRBD1. The CDR3: CASSLAGTGTQETQYF. The DNA for the CDR3 is TGCGCCAGCAGCTTGGCCGGGACAGGGACCCAAGAGACCCAGTACTTC.